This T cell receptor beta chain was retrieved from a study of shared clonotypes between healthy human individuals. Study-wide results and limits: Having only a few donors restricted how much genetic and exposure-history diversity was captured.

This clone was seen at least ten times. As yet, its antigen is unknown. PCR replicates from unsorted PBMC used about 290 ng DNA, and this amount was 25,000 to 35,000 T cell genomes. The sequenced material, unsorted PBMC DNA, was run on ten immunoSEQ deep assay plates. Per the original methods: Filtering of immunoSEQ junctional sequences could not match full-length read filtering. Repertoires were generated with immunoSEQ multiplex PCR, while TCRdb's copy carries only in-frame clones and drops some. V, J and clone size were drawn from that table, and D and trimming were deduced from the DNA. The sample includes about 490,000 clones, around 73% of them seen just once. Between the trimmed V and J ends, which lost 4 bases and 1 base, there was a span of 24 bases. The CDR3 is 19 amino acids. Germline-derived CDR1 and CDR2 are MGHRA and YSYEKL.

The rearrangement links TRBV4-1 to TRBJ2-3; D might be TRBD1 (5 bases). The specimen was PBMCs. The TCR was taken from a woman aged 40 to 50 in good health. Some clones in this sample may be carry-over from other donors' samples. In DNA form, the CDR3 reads TGCGCCAGCAGCCCCAATTTGGGGCACAGGCCCTTAGGCACAGATACGCAGTATTTT. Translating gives CASSPNLGHRPLGTDTQYF.